The table lists the clone carrying this TCR beta chain with many counts. Germline V lookup: CDR1 ENHRY, CDR2 SYGVKD. V was clipped by 6 bases and J by 1 base, with 21 bases between them. The CDR3 spans 17 residues. This sample was taken from a study of blood T cell repertoires in COVID-19. Study context: Acute and convalescent COVID-19 specimens originated in the United States, Italy and Spain.

Researchers sorted participants into cohorts using their self-reported clinical history. Cohort 3 donors counted as recovered after two negative PCRs, clearance, or resolved symptoms. In the authors' workflow: Cell counts per sample came from amplifying reference gene primers. Profiling relied on immunoSEQ multiplex PCR, and the TCRdb table lists in-frame clones only, not all of them. V and J calls and clone size follow that table, whereas D and trimming were derived from the DNA. The data show 270,000 or so clones, with more than 75% seen just once and about 2.7% held by the top ten. The sequenced sample was PBMCs or T cells enriched from blood (not recorded which). The source is a woman aged 18-29 years who had recovered from COVID-19. The gene calls are TRBV10-3 and TRBJ1-1; TRBD1 might be the D (6 bases). This chain's CDR3 is CAISDRFLGQSNTEAFF. CDR3 nucleotide sequence: TGTGCCATCAGCGACAGATTCCTGGGACAATCGAACACTGAAGCTTTCTTT.